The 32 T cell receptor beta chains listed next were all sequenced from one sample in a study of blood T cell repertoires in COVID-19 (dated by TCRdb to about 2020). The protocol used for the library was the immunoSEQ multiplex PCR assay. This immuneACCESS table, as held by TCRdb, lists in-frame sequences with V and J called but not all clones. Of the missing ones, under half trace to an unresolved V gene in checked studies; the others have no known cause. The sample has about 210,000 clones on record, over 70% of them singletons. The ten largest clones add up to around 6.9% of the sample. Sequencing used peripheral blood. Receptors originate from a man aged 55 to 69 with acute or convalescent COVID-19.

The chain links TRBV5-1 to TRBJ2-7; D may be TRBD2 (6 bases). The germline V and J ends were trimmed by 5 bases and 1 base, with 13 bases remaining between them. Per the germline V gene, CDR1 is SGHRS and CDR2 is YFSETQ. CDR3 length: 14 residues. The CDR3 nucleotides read TGCGCCAGCAGGCAGGCCCTAGCGTCCTACGAGCAGTACTTC. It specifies CASRQALASYEQYF.

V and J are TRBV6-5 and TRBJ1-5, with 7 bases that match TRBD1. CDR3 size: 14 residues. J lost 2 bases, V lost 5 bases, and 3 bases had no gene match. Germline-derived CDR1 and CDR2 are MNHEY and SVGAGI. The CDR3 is CASSPTGGNQPQHF. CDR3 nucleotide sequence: TGTGCCAGCAGTCCCACAGGGGGCAATCAGCCCCAGCATTTT.

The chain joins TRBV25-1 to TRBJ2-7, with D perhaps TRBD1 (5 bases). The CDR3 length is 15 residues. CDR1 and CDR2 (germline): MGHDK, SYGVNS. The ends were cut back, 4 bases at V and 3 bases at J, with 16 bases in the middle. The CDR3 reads CASSGQGALNYEQYF. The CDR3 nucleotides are TGTGCCAGCAGTGGGCAGGGCGCGTTAAACTACGAGCAGTACTTC.

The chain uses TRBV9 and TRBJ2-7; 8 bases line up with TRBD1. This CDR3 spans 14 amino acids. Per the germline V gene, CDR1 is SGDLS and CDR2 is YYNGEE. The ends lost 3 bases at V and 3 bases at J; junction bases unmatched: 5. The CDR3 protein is CASSGQGAGYEQYF. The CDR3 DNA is TGTGCCAGCAGCGGGCAGGGGGCGGGCTACGAGCAGTACTTC.

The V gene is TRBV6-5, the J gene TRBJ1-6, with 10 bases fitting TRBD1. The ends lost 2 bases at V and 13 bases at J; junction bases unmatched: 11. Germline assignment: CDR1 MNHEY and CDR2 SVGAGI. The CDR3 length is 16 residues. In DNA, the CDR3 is TGTGCCAGCAGTTACCGGAACCGGGACAGGGGATTTCCCCTCCACTTT. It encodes CASSYRNRDRGFPLHF.

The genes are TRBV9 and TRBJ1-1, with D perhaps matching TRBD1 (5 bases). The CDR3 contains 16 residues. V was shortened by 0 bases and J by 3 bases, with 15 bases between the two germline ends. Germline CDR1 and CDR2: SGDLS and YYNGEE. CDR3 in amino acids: CASSVVDRGLHTEAFF. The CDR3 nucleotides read TGTGCCAGCAGCGTAGTTGACCGGGGGTTACACACTGAAGCTTTCTTT.

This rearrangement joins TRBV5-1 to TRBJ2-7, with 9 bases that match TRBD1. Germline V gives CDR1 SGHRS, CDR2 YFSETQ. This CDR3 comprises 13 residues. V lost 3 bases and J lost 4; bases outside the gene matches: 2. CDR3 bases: TGCGCCAGCAGCTCGGGACAGGGTTACGAGCAGTACTTC. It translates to CASSSGQGYEQYF.

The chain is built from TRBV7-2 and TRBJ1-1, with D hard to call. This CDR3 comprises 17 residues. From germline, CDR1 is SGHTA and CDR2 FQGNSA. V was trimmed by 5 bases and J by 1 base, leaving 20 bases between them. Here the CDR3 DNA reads TGTGCCAGCAGCCCTAAGGTTGCAAGAGGGAGGAACACTGAAGCTTTCTTT. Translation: CASSPKVARGRNTEAFF. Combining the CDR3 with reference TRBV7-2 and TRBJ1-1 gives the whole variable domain GAGVSQSPSNKVTEKGKDVELRCDPISGHTALYWYRQSLGQGLEFLIYFQGNSAPDKSGLPSDRFSAERTGGSVSTLTIQRTQQEDSAVYLCASSPKVARGRNTEAFFGQGTRLTVV.

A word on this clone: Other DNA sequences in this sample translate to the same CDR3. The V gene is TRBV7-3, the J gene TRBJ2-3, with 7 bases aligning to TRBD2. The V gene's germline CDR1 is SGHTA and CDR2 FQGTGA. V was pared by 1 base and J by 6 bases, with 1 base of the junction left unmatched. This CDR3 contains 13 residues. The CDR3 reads CASSLNGGDTQYF. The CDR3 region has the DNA TGTGCCAGCAGCTTAAACGGGGGGGATACGCAGTATTTT.

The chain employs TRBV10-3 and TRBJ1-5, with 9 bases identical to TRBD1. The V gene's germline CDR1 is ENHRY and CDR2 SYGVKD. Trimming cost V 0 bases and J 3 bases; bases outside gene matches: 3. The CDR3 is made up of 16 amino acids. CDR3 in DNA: TGTGCCATCAGTGAGTCAACAGGGGGCTTCAATCAGCCCCAGCATTTT. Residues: CAISESTGGFNQPQHF.

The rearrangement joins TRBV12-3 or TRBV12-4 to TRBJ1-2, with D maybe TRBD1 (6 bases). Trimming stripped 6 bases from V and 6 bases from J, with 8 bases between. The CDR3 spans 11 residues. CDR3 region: CASRNRDGYTF. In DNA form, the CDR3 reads TGTGCCAGCAGGAACAGGGATGGCTACACCTTC.

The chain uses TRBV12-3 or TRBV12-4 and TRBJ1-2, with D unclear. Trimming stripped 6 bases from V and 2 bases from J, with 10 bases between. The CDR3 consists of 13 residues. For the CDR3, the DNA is TGTGCCAGCAGCACGGCGGGGAACTATGGCTACACCTTC. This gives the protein CASSTAGNYGYTF.

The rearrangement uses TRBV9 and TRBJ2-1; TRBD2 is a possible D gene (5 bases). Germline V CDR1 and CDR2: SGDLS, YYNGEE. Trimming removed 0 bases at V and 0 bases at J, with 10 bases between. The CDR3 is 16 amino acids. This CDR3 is CASSVGGSLSYNEQFF. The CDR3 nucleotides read TGTGCCAGCAGCGTAGGTGGGAGCCTCTCCTACAATGAGCAGTTCTTC. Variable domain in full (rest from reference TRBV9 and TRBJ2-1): DSGVTQTPKHLITATGQRVTLRCSPRSGDLSVYWYQQSLDQGLQFLIQYYNGEERAKGNILERFSAQQFPDLHSELNLSSLELGDSALYFCASSVGGSLSYNEQFFGPGTRLTVL.

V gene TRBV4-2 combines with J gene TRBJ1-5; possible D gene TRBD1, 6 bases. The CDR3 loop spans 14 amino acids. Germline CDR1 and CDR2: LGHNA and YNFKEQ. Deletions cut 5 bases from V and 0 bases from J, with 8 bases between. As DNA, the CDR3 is TGTGCCAGCAGCAAGGACAGTAGCAATCAGCCCCAGCATTTT. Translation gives CASSKDSSNQPQHF.

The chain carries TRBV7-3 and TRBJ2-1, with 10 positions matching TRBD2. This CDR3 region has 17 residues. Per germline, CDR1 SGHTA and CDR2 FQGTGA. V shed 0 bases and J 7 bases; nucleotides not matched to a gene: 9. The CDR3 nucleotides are TGTGCCAGCAGCTTAACGCCCCTACTAGCGGGAATAAATGAGCAGTTCTTC. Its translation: CASSLTPLLAGINEQFF.

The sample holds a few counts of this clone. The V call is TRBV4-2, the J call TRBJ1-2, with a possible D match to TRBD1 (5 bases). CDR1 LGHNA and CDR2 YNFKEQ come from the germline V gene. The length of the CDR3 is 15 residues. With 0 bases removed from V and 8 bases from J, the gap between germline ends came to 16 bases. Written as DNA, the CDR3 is TGTGCCAGCAGCCAAGAATCCAGGGAAGTAAACGGCTACACCTTC. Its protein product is CASSQESREVNGYTF.

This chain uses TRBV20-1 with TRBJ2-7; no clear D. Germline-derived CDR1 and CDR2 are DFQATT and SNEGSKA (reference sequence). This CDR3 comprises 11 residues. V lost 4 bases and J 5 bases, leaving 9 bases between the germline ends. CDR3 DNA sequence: TGCAGTGCTAAAGGAGTGAACGAGCAGTACTTC. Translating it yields CSAKGVNEQYF.

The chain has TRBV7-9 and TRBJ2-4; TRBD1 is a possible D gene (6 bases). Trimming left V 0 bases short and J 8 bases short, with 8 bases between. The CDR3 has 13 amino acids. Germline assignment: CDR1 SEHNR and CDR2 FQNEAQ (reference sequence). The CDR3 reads CASSLAGADIQYF. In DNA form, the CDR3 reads TGTGCCAGCAGCTTAGCGGGGGCGGACATTCAGTACTTC. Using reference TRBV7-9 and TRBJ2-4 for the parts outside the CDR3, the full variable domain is DTGVSQNPRHKITKRGQNVTFRCDPISEHNRLYWYRQTLGQGPEFLTYFQNEAQLEKSRLLSDRFSAERPKGSFSTLEIQRTEQGDSAMYLCASSLAGADIQYFGAGTRLSVL.

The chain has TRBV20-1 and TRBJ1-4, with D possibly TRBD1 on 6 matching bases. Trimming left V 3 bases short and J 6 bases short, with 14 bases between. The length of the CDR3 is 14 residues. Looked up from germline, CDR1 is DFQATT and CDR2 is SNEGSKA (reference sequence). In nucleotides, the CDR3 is TGCAGTGCTAGTGTAGCAGGGGCGGATGAAAAACTGTTTTTT. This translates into CSASVAGADEKLFF.

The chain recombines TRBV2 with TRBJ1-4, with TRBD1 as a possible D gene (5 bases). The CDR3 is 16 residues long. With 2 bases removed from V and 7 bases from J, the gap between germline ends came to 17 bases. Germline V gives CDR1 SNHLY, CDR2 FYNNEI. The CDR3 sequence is CASSEFGQGHPEKLFF. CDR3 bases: TGTGCCAGCAGTGAATTCGGGCAGGGCCATCCTGAAAAACTGTTTTTT.

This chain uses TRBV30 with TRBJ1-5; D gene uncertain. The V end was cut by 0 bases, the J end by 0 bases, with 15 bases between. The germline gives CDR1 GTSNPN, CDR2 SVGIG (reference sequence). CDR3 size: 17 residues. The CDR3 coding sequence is TGTGCCTGGAGTGTAGCTATACCCGCCTTTAGCAATCAGCCCCAGCATTTT. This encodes CAWSVAIPAFSNQPQHF.

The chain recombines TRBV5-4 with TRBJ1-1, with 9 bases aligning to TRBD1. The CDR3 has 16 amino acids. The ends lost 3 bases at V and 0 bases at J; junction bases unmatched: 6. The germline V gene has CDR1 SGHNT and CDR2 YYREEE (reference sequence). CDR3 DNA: TGTGCCAGCAGCTCACCTGGACAGGGGATGAACACTGAAGCTTTCTTT. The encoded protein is CASSSPGQGMNTEAFF. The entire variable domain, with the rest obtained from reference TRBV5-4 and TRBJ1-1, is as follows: ETGVTQSPTHLIKTRGQQVTLRCSSQSGHNTVSWYQQALGQGPQFIFQYYREEENGRGNFPPRFSGLQFPNYSSELNVNALELDDSALYLCASSSPGQGMNTEAFFGQGTRLTVV.

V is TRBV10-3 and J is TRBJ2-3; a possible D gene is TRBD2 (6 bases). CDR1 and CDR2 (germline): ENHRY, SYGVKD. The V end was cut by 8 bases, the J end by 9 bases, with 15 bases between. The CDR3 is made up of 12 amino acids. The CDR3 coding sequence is TGTGCCATCCGCCCGCCCCGGGGGACGCAGTATTTT. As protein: CAIRPPRGTQYF.

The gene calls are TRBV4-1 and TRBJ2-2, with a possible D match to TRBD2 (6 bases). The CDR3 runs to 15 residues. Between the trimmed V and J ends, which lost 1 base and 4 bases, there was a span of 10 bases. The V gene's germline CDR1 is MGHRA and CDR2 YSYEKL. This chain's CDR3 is CASSQVGGRTGELFF. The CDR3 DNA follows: TGCGCCAGCAGCCAAGTAGGAGGGCGCACCGGGGAGCTGTTTTTT.

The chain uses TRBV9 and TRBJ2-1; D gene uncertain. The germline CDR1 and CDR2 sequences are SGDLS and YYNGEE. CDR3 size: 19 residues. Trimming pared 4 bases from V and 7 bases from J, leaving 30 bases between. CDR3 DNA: TGTGCCAGCAGCCCGATTAATCCGGCCCGCGGTCAGAGTCGGAATGAGCAGTTCTTC. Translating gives CASSPINPARGQSRNEQFF.

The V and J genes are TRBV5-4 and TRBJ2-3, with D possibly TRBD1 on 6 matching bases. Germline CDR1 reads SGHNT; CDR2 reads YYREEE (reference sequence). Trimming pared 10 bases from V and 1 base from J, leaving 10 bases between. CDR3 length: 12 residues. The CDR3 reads CAVKGGTDTQYF. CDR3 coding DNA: TGTGCCGTCAAGGGGGGCACAGATACGCAGTATTTT.

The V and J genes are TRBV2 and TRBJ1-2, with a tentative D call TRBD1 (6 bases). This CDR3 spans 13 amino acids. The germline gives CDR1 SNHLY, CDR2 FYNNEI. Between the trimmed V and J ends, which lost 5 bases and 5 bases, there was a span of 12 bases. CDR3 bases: TGTGCCAGCAGTAACGACAGGTCTTATGGCTACACCTTC. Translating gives CASSNDRSYGYTF.

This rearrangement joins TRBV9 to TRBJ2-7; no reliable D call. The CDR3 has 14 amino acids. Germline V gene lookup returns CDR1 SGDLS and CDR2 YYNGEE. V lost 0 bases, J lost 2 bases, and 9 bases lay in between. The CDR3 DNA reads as TGTGCCAGCAGCGTAGGGGCCCCAACCTACGAGCAGTACTTC. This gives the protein CASSVGAPTYEQYF. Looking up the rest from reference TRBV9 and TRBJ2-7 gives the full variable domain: DSGVTQTPKHLITATGQRVTLRCSPRSGDLSVYWYQQSLDQGLQFLIQYYNGEERAKGNILERFSAQQFPDLHSELNLSSLELGDSALYFCASSVGAPTYEQYFGPGTRLTVT.

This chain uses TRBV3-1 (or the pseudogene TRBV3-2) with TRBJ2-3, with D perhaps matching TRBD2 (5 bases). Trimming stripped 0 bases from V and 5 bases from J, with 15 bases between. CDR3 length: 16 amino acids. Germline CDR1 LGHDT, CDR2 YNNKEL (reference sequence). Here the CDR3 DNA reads TGTGCCAGCAGCCAAGAAAGACCCTTAGAGGGAGATACGCAGTATTTT. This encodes CASSQERPLEGDTQYF.

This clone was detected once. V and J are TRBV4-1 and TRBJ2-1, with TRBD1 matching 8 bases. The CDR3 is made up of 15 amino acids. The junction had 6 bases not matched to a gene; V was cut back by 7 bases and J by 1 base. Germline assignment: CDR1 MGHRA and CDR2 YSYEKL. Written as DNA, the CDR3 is TGCGCCAGCACCACAGGGGGGTTTTCCTACAATGAGCAGTTCTTC. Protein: CASTTGGFSYNEQFF.

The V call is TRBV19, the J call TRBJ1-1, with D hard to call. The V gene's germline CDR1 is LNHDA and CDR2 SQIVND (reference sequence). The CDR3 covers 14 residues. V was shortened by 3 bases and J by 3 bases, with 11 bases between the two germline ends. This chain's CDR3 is CASSMEAWDTEAFF. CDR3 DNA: TGTGCCAGTAGTATGGAAGCGTGGGACACTGAAGCTTTCTTT. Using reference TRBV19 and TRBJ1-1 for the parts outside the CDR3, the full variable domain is DGGITQSPKYLFRKEGQNVTLSCEQNLNHDAMYWYRQDPGQGLRLIYYSQIVNDFQKGDIAEGYSVSREKKESFPLTVTSAQKNPTAFYLCASSMEAWDTEAFFGQGTRLTVV.

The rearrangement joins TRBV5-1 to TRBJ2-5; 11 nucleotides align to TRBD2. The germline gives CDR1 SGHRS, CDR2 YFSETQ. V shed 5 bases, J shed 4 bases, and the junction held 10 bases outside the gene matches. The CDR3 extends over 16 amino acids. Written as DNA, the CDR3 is TGCGCCAGCAGTGAGGTAGCGGGGGGGCCAGGAGAGACCCAGTACTTC. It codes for CASSEVAGGPGETQYF.